This paragraph covers one TCR beta chain sequence. A junction end diverges from the germline sequence, so it may reflect a read error. The data stem from a study of blood T cell repertoires in COVID-19. About the research overall: Sources were T cells, B-cell-depleted T cells, or PBMCs; the material itself was cDNA or gDNA.

TCRdb's copy holds only in-frame clones and misses some; the assay was immunoSEQ multiplex PCR. The sample shows hundreds of thousands of clones, more than 80% of them seen only once. The CDR3 spans 14 residues. Germline-derived CDR1 and CDR2 are SGHRS and YFSETQ. The source of this sequence is a woman older than 75 with COVID-19, enrolled during active disease. This chain connects TRBV5-1 to TRBJ2-2; 7 bases are shared with TRBD2. Source material: peripheral blood. The CDR3 DNA reads as TGCGCCAGCAGCTCCAGCGGGAACCCCGGGGAGCTGTTTTTT. Protein sequence: CASSSSGNPGELFF.